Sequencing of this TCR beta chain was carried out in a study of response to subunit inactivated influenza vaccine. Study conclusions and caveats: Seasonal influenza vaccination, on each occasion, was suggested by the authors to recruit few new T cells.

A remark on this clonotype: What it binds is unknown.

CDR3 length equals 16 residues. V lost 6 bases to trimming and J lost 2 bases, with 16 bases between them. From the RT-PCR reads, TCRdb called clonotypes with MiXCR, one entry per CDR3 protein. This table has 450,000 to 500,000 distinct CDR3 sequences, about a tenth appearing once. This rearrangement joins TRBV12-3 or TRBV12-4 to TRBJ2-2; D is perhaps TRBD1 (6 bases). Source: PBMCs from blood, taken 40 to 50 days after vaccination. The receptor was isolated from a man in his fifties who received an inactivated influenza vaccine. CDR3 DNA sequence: TGTGCCAGCAGAGAAACAGGGACGGGAAACACCGGGGAGCTGTTTTTT. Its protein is CASRETGTGNTGELFF.